The T cell receptor (beta chain) under discussion was sequenced for a study of blood T cell repertoires in COVID-19. Study context: The study drew acute and convalescent COVID-19 samples from the United States, Italy and Spain. Nucleic acid was either cDNA or gDNA, and it came from T cells, B-cell-depleted T cells, or PBMCs.

The ends were cut back, 7 bases at V and 0 bases at J, with 16 bases in the middle. From germline, CDR1 is SGHVS and CDR2 FQNEAQ. This CDR3 has 17 amino acids. Per the study methods: It was from reference gene primer amplification that nucleated cell counts were estimated. The repertoire was sequenced with immunoSEQ multiplex PCR; TCRdb's copy has only in-frame clones and lacks some. The DNA was the basis for D and trimming; V, J and clone size are from that table. The data contain approximately 94,000 clones, approximately 80% of them seen just once; the ten biggest clones take up about 24%. The sequence was obtained from a human donor in a cohort sampled during active COVID-19. V and J are TRBV7-8 and TRBJ2-6; perhaps TRBD2 as D (6 bases). The specimen sequenced was peripheral blood. The CDR3: CASIRLGLLSGANVLTF. In nucleotides, the CDR3 is TGTGCCAGCATCCGACTAGGACTGCTCTCTGGGGCCAACGTCCTGACTTTC.